The present T cell receptor (beta chain) was sequenced within a study of beta chain features in type 1 diabetes. With regard to this clone: An end of the junction does not agree with germline; a read error may underlie this.

There are 14 residues in the CDR3. Looked up from germline, CDR1 is SGHTA and CDR2 is FQGNSA. Isolated RNA was reverse transcribed in full, so expressed TCRB transcripts were sequenced. Profiling relied on immunoSEQ multiplex PCR, and the TCRdb table lists in-frame clones only, not all of them. The sample has hundreds of thousands of clones, approximately 12% seen once. The specimen sequenced was naive CD4+ T cells from blood. This TCR came from a man in his late teens or twenties in good health. The rearrangement uses TRBV7-2 and TRBJ2-5; D is perhaps TRBD1 (6 bases). The DNA of the CDR3 is TGTGCCAGCAGCCAAGAACAGGGTACCAAGATTCGAGACTTC. Translated, it gives CASSQEQGTKIRDF.